These 2 T cell receptor beta chains were sequenced from one sample in a study of beta chain features in type 1 diabetes. Study conclusions and caveats: Within each of all four CD4+ subsets, Type 1 diabetes patients had TCRB CDR3s that were moderately but significantly shorter.

No antigens are known for them. The whole isolated RNA underwent reverse transcription, so sequencing captured expressed TCRB transcripts. The table came from immunoSEQ multiplex PCR; TCRdb's copy has only in-frame clones and leaves some out. The data hold roughly 50,000 clones, with roughly 40% observed a single time. The sample consisted of stem cell memory CD4+ T cells from blood. Receptors originate from a man aged 25-45 years with type 1 diabetes.

The chain employs TRBV27 and TRBJ2-5; TRBD2 is a possible D gene (5 bases). Trimming took off 3 bases at V and 5 bases at J, with 19 bases between the two ends. The CDR3 consists of 16 residues. CDR1 MNHEY and CDR2 SMNVEV come from the germline V gene (reference sequence). The CDR3 DNA reads TGTGCCAGCAGTTTTGGCCCAGCTGGAGGATATGAGACCCAGTACTTC. It translates to CASSFGPAGGYETQYF.

The chain combines TRBV18 with TRBJ1-5, with TRBD1 matching over 8 bases. The CDR3 extends over 13 amino acids. CDR1 and CDR2 (germline): KGHSH, LQKENI. J lost 5 bases, V lost 5 bases, and 2 bases had no gene match. The CDR3 loop is CASSATGDQPQHF. The DNA of the CDR3 is TGTGCCAGCTCAGCGACAGGGGATCAGCCCCAGCATTTT.